Sequencing of this T cell receptor (beta chain) was carried out in a study of cytomegalovirus exposure and HLA in healthy donors. Study conclusions and caveats: With later analysis, a missense DCLRE1C variant became linked to TCR beta V- and J-gene trimming.

It was with 60 Vbeta and 13 Jbeta primers that the PCR ran. TCRdb's table, derived via immunoSEQ multiplex PCR, lists solely in-frame clones and lacks some. The sample table includes around 70,000 clones. To note about this clone: Antigen: not known.

The CDR3 loop spans 14 amino acids. Germline CDR1 reads SGHRS; CDR2 reads YFSETQ. V was trimmed by 4 bases and J by 10 bases, leaving 18 bases between them. The sequencing sample was made of PBMCs. The source is a woman aged 40-49 years in good health and CMV-seropositive. The chain employs TRBV5-1 and TRBJ2-1; D may be TRBD2 (6 bases). The CDR3 reads CASSGDREQGEQFF. DNA of the CDR3: TGCGCCAGCAGCGGGGACCGGGAGCAAGGAGAGCAGTTCTTC.